This paragraph covers one TCR beta chain sequence. Its antigen is still unknown. Treatment specified: roughly 10-day PBMC culture with coronavirus spike peptide pools or control peptides (ViraFEST assay). These data belong to a study of vaccination and CD4 T cells after COVID-19. An Oncomine TCR Beta short-read assay was used to sequence the DNA from cultured CD4+ T cells. TCRdb re-analysed the PCR reads in MiXCR, keeping a single row per CDR3 protein. The sample includes roughly 9,900 distinct CDR3 sequences, 64% seen only once; the top ten take 30% to 35%. Trimming removed 6 bases from V and 3 bases from J, with 18 bases in between. Germline CDR1 reads SGHTA; CDR2 reads FQGNSA. This CDR3 region has 15 residues.

Sequencing input: CD4+ T cells from blood, cultured in vitro. The rearrangement uses TRBV7-2 and TRBJ2-7; D may be TRBD1 or TRBD2 (6 bases each). The TCR was taken from a human donor who had recovered from COVID-19. CDR3 amino acids: CASRPFWGRDYEQYF. The CDR3, as DNA: TGTGCCAGCAGACCATTCTGGGGGCGGGACTACGAGCAGTACTTC.